This T cell receptor (beta chain) was sequenced in a study of T cell responses to AZD1222 COVID-19 vaccine. Measured with immunoSEQ multiplex PCR; TCRdb has only the in-frame clones, and not every one. The sample records about 150,000 clones, approximately 90% being singletons. Overall study findings and caveats: Scientists sampled the repertoires only once the peak T cell response had passed. There were vaccine-associated CD4 TCRs across spike, dominant at 160-218 and 743-854. Possibly, clonal diversity was underestimated; donors were largely white British and included more females. Regions left unmutated in variants are reportedly the target of nearly half of spike-specific TCRs.

With respect to this clone: Its antigen is not identified.

This material consisted of peripheral blood, taken on day 0 of AZD1222 vaccination. The sequence was obtained from an adult in good health.

In DNA, the CDR3 is TGTGCCAGCTCACCACCGTCCGGGAACGGCAATGAGCAGTTCTTC. This codes for CASSPPSGNGNEQFF. The chain combines TRBV18 with TRBJ2-1, with TRBD2 as a possible D gene (5 bases). The CDR3 contains 15 residues. Trimming removed 0 bases from V and 6 bases from J, with 12 bases in between. The V gene's germline CDR1 is KGHSH and CDR2 LQKENI.